Shown below are 5 T cell receptor beta chains from a single sample sequenced in a study of tumor-infiltrating lymphocytes in primary liver carcinoma. The study co-extracted DNA and RNA from about 20-30 mg of unsorted bulk tissue. With about 470 ng total RNA as template and a constant-region primer, TCR beta cDNA was made. Three nested multiplex PCR rounds, a slightly modified ARM-PCR method, built the TCR beta libraries. TRBV1-TRBV30 forward primers paired with a C-beta reverse primer drove the first two PCR rounds, about 10 cycles each. TCRdb fed the multiplex PCR reads into MiXCR, producing one record per CDR3 protein. The repertoire holds 100,000 to 150,000 distinct CDR3 sequences, with around 64% as singletons. The sequenced material came from liver tumor tissue from sampling region 3. Subset indicated: tumor region T3, left-lateral pole. The origin of the receptors is a woman aged 55-70 years with primary liver carcinoma and hepatitis B virus infection.

Remarks on this clonotype: One base away lies a much larger clone, so this may be a sequencing read error. This chain uses TRBV5-4 with TRBJ1-1; D unresolved. CDR1 SGHNT and CDR2 YYREEE come from the germline V gene (reference sequence). CDR3 length equals 14 residues. The CDR3 DNA sequence: TGTGCCAGCAGCCGGTCAGCCGTGAACACTGATGCTTTCTTT. It yields the protein CASSRSAVNTDAFF.

Many counts were recorded for this clonotype. The V and J genes are TRBV6-5 and TRBJ2-7; maybe TRBD1 (6 bases). V was trimmed by 6 bases and J by 5 bases, leaving 20 bases between them. The CDR3 sequence is 15 residues long. Looked up from germline, CDR1 is MNHEY and CDR2 is SVGAGI. Here the CDR3 DNA reads TGTGCCAGCAGCCGCACGACGACAGGTAGCCACGAGCAGTACTTC. Translating gives CASSRTTTGSHEQYF.

There are many counts of this clonotype. The chain joins TRBV5-1 to TRBJ2-1; D is ambiguous. Trimming cost V 6 bases and J 1 base, with 8 bases left between them. The germline V gene has CDR1 SGHRS and CDR2 YFSETQ. There are 13 residues in the CDR3. The CDR3 DNA reads as TGCGCCAGCATGCGCGGTTCCTACAATGAGCAGTTCTTC. Amino acid sequence: CASMRGSYNEQFF.

A word on this clonotype: A read error may produce the germline difference seen at one junction end. The chain has TRBV5-1 and TRBJ2-5; 9 bases align to TRBD2. Germline-derived CDR1 and CDR2 are SGHRS and YFSETQ. CDR3 length: 16 amino acids. CDR3 DNA sequence: TGCGCCAACAGCCCTACCGCCAGCGGGGGGCAAGAGACCCAGTACTTC. Amino acids: CANSPTASGGQETQYF.

This clonotype is a singleton in its sample. The junction and the germline gene differ at one end; a read error may be behind it. The chain is built from TRBV4-2 and TRBJ1-6, with 11 bases identical to TRBD1. Germline CDR1 reads LGHNA; CDR2 reads YNFKEQ. The CDR3 covers 17 residues. CDR3 bases: TGTGTCAGCAGCCAGCGTCCCCGCGGACAGGGGGCCTCACCCCTCCACTTT. The encoded protein is CVSSQRPRGQGASPLHF.